This T cell receptor beta chain was sequenced during a study of blood T cells in healthy people across ages. General study findings and limits: There was no known CMV status for donors, so expanded clonotype changes were possibly confounded.

Many counts were recorded for this clonotype. Its antigen is not known. The authors ran a second PCR of roughly 6 to 12 cycles using a sample-barcoded 5' primer and a J-beta primer mix. In TCRdb, the 5' RACE reads were re-called with MiXCR into one record per CDR3 protein. The table lists 750,000 to 950,000 distinct CDR3 sequences, about 27% of them singletons. Losses at the gene ends were 5 bases for V and 4 bases for J; bases not matched to a gene: 5. Germline V gene sequence: CDR1 DFQATT, CDR2 SNEGSKA (reference sequence). This CDR3 contains 12 residues. These data were also filed under a second study, of T cells of mothers and their children. That work states: Thymic selection shapes TCR recombination output in related pairs, and it does so similarly in unrelated pairs.

Sequencing used blood. The clonotype was recovered from a middle-aged woman in good health. The V call is TRBV20-1, the J call TRBJ2-7, with TRBD2 matching 7 bases. The CDR3 reads CSAPRGDYEQYF. The CDR3 region has the DNA TGCAGTGCTCCACGGGGGGATTACGAGCAGTACTTC.